The entry below gives a single TCR beta chain sequence along with its context. Antigen specificity is unknown. This sample was taken from a study of CD8 T cells in ankylosing spondylitis. General study findings and limits: A TCR beta motif made of several highly homologous variants seemed typical of ankylosing spondylitis blood.

Libraries for TCR beta were made by quantitative 5'-RACE with molecular barcodes. Via MiXCR, TCRdb re-called the 5' RACE reads, giving one row per CDR3 protein. The sample holds 700,000 or so distinct CDR3 sequences; under 20% are singletons and the top ten take about 20%. CDR3 length: 12 amino acids. Looked up from germline, CDR1 is KGHSH and CDR2 is LQKENI. V was trimmed by 10 bases and J by 2 bases, leaving 10 bases between them. Input material: blood, either unsorted or a sorted T cell fraction (not recorded which). The rearrangement uses TRBV18 and TRBJ2-3; the D gene is possibly TRBD2 (6 bases). The clonotype was recovered from a male donor with ankylosing spondylitis. CDR3 loop: CATGTVTDTQYF. The CDR3 DNA reads as TGTGCCACCGGGACTGTCACAGATACGCAGTATTTT.